These 25 T cell receptor beta chains were sequenced from one sample in a study of T cell repertoires in cytomegalovirus infection. Via MiXCR, TCRdb re-called the reads, giving one row per CDR3 protein. The sample has under 95,000 distinct CDR3 sequences, 3% to 4.5% seen once; the top ten hold under 25%. The sample taken for sequencing was PBMCs. The receptors derive from a human donor in good health (CMV status not recorded). Some clones in this sample may be carry-over from other donors' samples.

Many counts were recorded for this clonotype. The chain joins TRBV19 to TRBJ2-7, with D possibly being TRBD1 (6 bases). Between the trimmed V and J ends, which lost 2 bases and 3 bases, there was a span of 11 bases. CDR3 length: 14 amino acids. From germline, CDR1 is LNHDA and CDR2 SQIVND (reference sequence). CDR3 DNA: TGTGCCAGTAGTATAAACAGGGCGAGCTACGAGCAGTACTTC. Translated, it gives CASSINRASYEQYF.

This clonotype was detected many times. The J gene is TRBJ2-5, the V gene TRBV11-2, with TRBD1 identical over 9 bases. V dropped 4 bases and J dropped 4; count of bases not matched to a gene: 10. The CDR3 contains 16 residues. Germline assignment: CDR1 SGHAT and CDR2 FQNNGV. The chain's CDR3 is CASSSWGDREGETQYF. The CDR3 region has the DNA TGTGCCAGCAGCTCCTGGGGGGACAGGGAGGGAGAGACCCAGTACTTC.

The table lists this clonotype with many counts. The CDR3 here is CASSSDTNYGYTF. The DNA of the CDR3 is TGTGCCAGCAGCTCGGACACTAACTATGGCTACACCTTC. This sequence joins TRBV7-3 and TRBJ1-2, with D possibly being TRBD1 (5 bases). Germline V lookup: CDR1 SGHTA, CDR2 FQGTGA. V lost 4 bases and J lost 0, with 6 bases in between. The CDR3 length is 13 residues.

This clonotype was seen only a few times. The V gene is TRBV7-2, the J gene TRBJ1-1; D may be TRBD1 (5 bases). The germline V gene has CDR1 SGHTA and CDR2 FQGNSA. V was trimmed by 6 bases and J by 12 bases, leaving 20 bases between them. This CDR3 region has 13 residues. The DNA for the CDR3 is TGTGCCAGCAGAGAACAGGATAGGAGCCTAACTTTCTTT. Translated: CASREQDRSLTFF.

This clonotype has a count of ten or more. The genes are TRBV6-1 and TRBJ2-7; no definite D call. Trimming removed 5 bases at V and 4 bases at J, with 18 bases between. The CDR3 length is 15 residues. Germline loops: CDR1 MNHNS, CDR2 SASEGT. Written as DNA, the CDR3 is TGTGCCAGCAGTTACCACAAAAACGGATTTTACGAGCAGTACTTC. Its protein is CASSYHKNGFYEQYF.

This clonotype was detected many times. The gene calls are TRBV4-1 and TRBJ2-2, with TRBD2 matching over 8 bases. CDR3 length equals 15 residues. CDR1 is MGHRA and CDR2 is YSYEKL in the germline V gene. Trimming at V came to 2 bases and at J to 7 bases, leaving 6 bases not matched to a gene. CDR3 amino acids: CASSQTGGMDGELFF. Written as DNA, the CDR3 is TGCGCCAGCAGCCAAACGGGGGGGATGGACGGGGAGCTGTTTTTT.

This clonotype was seen repeatedly, ten times or more. The rearrangement links TRBV7-2 to TRBJ2-7, with D tentatively TRBD2 (5 bases). There are 12 residues in the CDR3. From germline, CDR1 is SGHTA and CDR2 FQGNSA. The V end was cut by 2 bases, the J end by 3 bases, with 5 bases between. CDR3 DNA sequence: TGTGCCAGCAGCTTAAGCGGCTACGAGCAGTACTTC. Residues: CASSLSGYEQYF.

This clonotype was detected ten times or more. The chain carries TRBV28 and TRBJ2-5; D perhaps matches TRBD2 (5 bases). Trimming took 3 bases from V and 2 from J, leaving 13 bases between them. The CDR3 consists of 15 residues. Germline lookup yields CDR1 MDHEN and CDR2 SYDVKM. This CDR3 is CASSFRASRQETQYF. The CDR3 region has the DNA TGTGCCAGCAGTTTTCGGGCTAGCCGACAAGAGACCCAGTACTTC.

This clonotype has at least ten counts. The chain combines TRBV18 with TRBJ2-1; D call uncertain. CDR1 is KGHSH, CDR2 LQKENI, per germline. The CDR3 has 13 residues. V was cut by 2 bases and J by 9 bases, with 11 bases left in between. This CDR3 reads CASSPGLAGEQFF. The CDR3 DNA reads as TGTGCCAGCTCACCAGGGTTAGCTGGTGAGCAGTTCTTC.

At least ten counts were recorded for this clonotype. The chain recombines TRBV11-2 with TRBJ2-3; tentatively, D is TRBD2 (6 bases). The CDR3 totals 14 residues. V lost 5 bases and J 4 bases, leaving 13 bases between the germline ends. Germline V gene lookup returns CDR1 SGHAT and CDR2 FQNNGV. CDR3 nucleotide sequence: TGTGCCAGCAGCCCGACGCGACTAGCAGATACGCAGTATTTT. The encoded protein is CASSPTRLADTQYF.

This clonotype was observed many times. This chain uses TRBV6-5 with TRBJ2-1; TRBD2 is a possible D gene (5 bases). The CDR3 loop spans 13 amino acids. V dropped 4 bases and J dropped 14 bases, with 18 bases sitting between them. Germline values: CDR1 MNHEY, CDR2 SVGAGI. The CDR3: CASSSPNSDIKFF. CDR3 bases: TGTGCCAGCAGTTCCCCGAATAGCGACATAAAGTTCTTC.

This clonotype showed up many times. The chain joins TRBV6-5 to TRBJ2-5; 13 bases fit TRBD2. Germline CDR1 is MNHEY and CDR2 is SVGAGI. V was clipped by 10 bases and J by 7 bases; unmatched bases: 3. The CDR3 length is 12 residues. CDR3 amino acids: CATRLAGGTQYF. CDR3 bases: TGTGCCACGCGACTAGCGGGAGGGACCCAGTACTTC.

About this clonotype itself: Just one base apart from a much larger clone, this may be a read error. The V and J genes are TRBV7-2 and TRBJ2-7; D uncertain. The DNA end lines up better with TRBJ2-1; the J call may be wrong. CDR3 length: 17 amino acids. The germline V gene encodes CDR1 SGHTA and CDR2 FQGNSA. The CDR3 sequence is CASSLFVLGLGNYEQFF. The CDR3 coding sequence is TGTGCCAGCAGCTTATTTGTTTTGGGGTTGGGGAACTACGAGCAGTTCTTC.

Many counts were recorded for this clonotype. This chain uses TRBV7-2 with TRBJ1-5; 7 bases fit TRBD1. Germline values: CDR1 SGHTA, CDR2 FQGNSA. The V gene end was trimmed by 5 bases and the J gene end by 1 base; junction bases not matched to a gene: 11. The CDR3 totals 17 residues. The CDR3 spells CASSLRGQGASNQPQHF. The CDR3 region has the DNA TGTGCCAGCAGCCTGAGGGGGCAGGGTGCGAGCAATCAGCCCCAGCATTTT.

This clonotype has ten or more counts. The V and J genes are TRBV10-3 and TRBJ1-2; 9 nucleotides match TRBD1. The CDR3 loop spans 12 amino acids. Trimming removed 9 bases from V and 7 bases from J; junction bases left unmatched: 6. Per the germline V gene, CDR1 is ENHRY and CDR2 is SYGVKD. The CDR3 coding sequence is TGTGCCATGGGACAGGGCGGCGGTGGCTACACCTTC. It codes for CAMGQGGGGYTF.

The sample holds many counts of this clonotype. CDR3 in DNA: TGCAGTGCTAGAGCGGTGGGAGGGCGGACAGATACGCAGTATTTT. It specifies CSARAVGGRTDTQYF. The rearrangement joins TRBV20-1 to TRBJ2-3; 7 bases fit TRBD2. Germline V gene data show CDR1 as DFQATT and CDR2 as SNEGSKA (reference sequence). J lost 3 bases, V lost 1 base, and 7 bases had no gene match. CDR3 length equals 15 residues.

In this sample, this clonotype turned up many times. V gene TRBV7-9 combines with J gene TRBJ2-3; 11 nucleotides line up with TRBD2. Germline CDR1 is SEHNR and CDR2 is FQNEAQ (reference sequence). The CDR3 loop spans 18 amino acids. With 3 bases clipped from V and 2 bases from J, the junction kept 10 bases outside the gene matches. The CDR3 loop is CASSFSKRGLADTDTQYF. The CDR3 DNA reads TGTGCCAGCAGCTTCTCCAAACGGGGACTAGCGGACACAGATACGCAGTATTTT. Combining the CDR3 with reference TRBV7-9 and TRBJ2-3 gives the whole variable domain DTGVSQNPRHKITKRGQNVTFRCDPISEHNRLYWYRQTLGQGPEFLTYFQNEAQLEKSRLLSDRFSAERPKGSFSTLEIQRTEQGDSAMYLCASSFSKRGLADTDTQYFGPGTRLTVL.

This clonotype was picked up many times. J is TRBJ1-5 and V is TRBV7-2; no definite D call. The CDR3 sequence is 15 residues long. Looked up from germline, CDR1 is SGHTA and CDR2 is FQGNSA. Trimming shortened V by 0 bases and J by 4 bases, and 10 bases separated the two germline ends. In DNA, the CDR3 is TGTGCCAGCAGCTTAGCGCCCGGGGATAATCAGCCCCAGCATTTT. Its translation: CASSLAPGDNQPQHF.

This clonotype was counted many times. The chain combines TRBV7-2 with TRBJ2-5; D is uncertain. The CDR3 totals 12 residues. Germline-derived CDR1 and CDR2 are SGHTA and FQGNSA. V lost 4 bases and J 4 bases, leaving 7 bases between the germline ends. Written as DNA, the CDR3 is TGTGCCAGCAGCTCCCCCCGAGAGACCCAGTACTTC. Protein: CASSSPRETQYF.

This clonotype was recorded many times. The rearrangement links TRBV7-2 to TRBJ1-6; no clear D gene. The germline V gene encodes CDR1 SGHTA and CDR2 FQGNSA. CDR3 length: 12 amino acids. V was pared by 3 bases and J by 12 bases, with 9 bases between. The CDR3 spells CASSFGKGPLHF. CDR3 nucleotides: TGTGCCAGCAGCTTTGGGAAAGGACCCCTCCACTTT.

The table lists this clonotype with many counts. CDR3 sequence (DNA): TGTGCCAGCAGTTCGGAGGGCCTTGGCCAAGAGACCCAGTACTTC. Residues: CASSSEGLGQETQYF. The chain carries TRBV7-2 and TRBJ2-5, with a weak D call TRBD2 (6 bases). The CDR3 consists of 15 residues. Germline values: CDR1 SGHTA, CDR2 FQGNSA. V was pared by 6 bases and J by 1 base, with 15 bases between.

This clonotype occurred many times. This chain links TRBV4-1 with TRBJ1-5; 7 bases agree with TRBD1. The CDR3 spans 16 residues. In germline, CDR1 is MGHRA, CDR2 YSYEKL. The ends lost 3 bases at V and 1 base at J; junction bases unmatched: 6. CDR3 nucleotide sequence: TGCGCCAGCAGCCAGGATGGGACAGTAAGCAATCAGCCCCAGCATTTT. It encodes CASSQDGTVSNQPQHF.

This clonotype was seen repeatedly, ten times or more. J is TRBJ2-1 and V is TRBV7-8; unclear D gene. This CDR3 has 13 residues. Trimming removed 3 bases from V and 6 bases from J, with 9 bases in between. Germline V gene lookup returns CDR1 SGHVS and CDR2 FQNEAQ. The CDR3 sequence: CASSFSGRNEQFF. CDR3 in DNA: TGTGCCAGCAGCTTTTCCGGACGCAATGAGCAGTTCTTC.

This clonotype occurred many times. The chain carries TRBV7-2 and TRBJ2-3, with D unclear. The germline V gene has CDR1 SGHTA and CDR2 FQGNSA. The CDR3 has 13 amino acids. V was shortened by 1 base and J by 7 bases, with 9 bases between the two germline ends. The CDR3, as DNA: TGTGCCAGCAGCTTAGTCACCAGAAATACGCAGTATTTT. This gives the protein CASSLVTRNTQYF.

Many counts were recorded for this clonotype. This chain links TRBV29-1 with TRBJ1-2; TRBD1 agrees at 7 bases. Germline CDR1 is SQVTM and CDR2 is ANQGSEA. This CDR3 is 11 amino acids long. V lost 5 bases, J lost 7 bases, and 4 bases stayed unmatched. CDR3 DNA sequence: TGCAGCGTTAGGGACAGCGGTGGCTACACCTTC. This gives the protein CSVRDSGGYTF.